This TCR beta chain is drawn from a study of blood T cell repertoires in COVID-19 (dated by TCRdb to 2018 to 2020). Some background on the complete study: The collaborator samples originated in the United States, Italy and Spain and spanned the acute and convalescent phases of COVID-19. Where available, HLA class I and class II types were taken from metadata supplied by the sample provider and were not determined by assay-based typing. Deeply sampled blood TCRbeta repertoires from subjects exposed to, actively infected with, or recovered from COVID-19 were included in the dataset. The samples were drawn from the first 160 participants of the ongoing ImmuneRACE study and from 1,200 or so subjects provided by 6 global collaborators. The material from the prospective study consisted of cDNA or gDNA derived from T cells, B-cell-depleted T cells, or PBMCs. The sample metadata nearly always contained a de-identified subject ID, COVID-19 status, age in years and sex. A freely available public database, intended as a resource for researchers studying the immune response to SARS-CoV-2, is where the repertoires were released.

The immunoSEQ Assay, a bias-controlled multiplex PCR, was used to amplify TCRbeta CDR3 regions from genomic DNA. Turning to the authors' computational methods: Nucleated cell counts per sample were estimated from amplification of reference gene primers within the assay. Sequence reads were collapsed and filtered to measure the absolute abundance of every unique TCRbeta CDR3 rearrangement. Productive Simpson clonality was computed per sample as the square root of Simpson's diversity index over productive rearrangements. What TCRdb holds here is the immuneACCESS table cut down to in-frame rearrangements. Part of the clones is not present; checked against another copy, under half of the missing clones reflect an unresolved V gene, and the others are unexplained. V, J and clone size reflect that table, while D and trimming were determined from the DNA. Here the sample has some 280,000 clones; around 90% occur a single time. Roughly 0.96% of the sample goes to the ten largest clones.

Overall results and qualifications from the work: The amount of clinical and demographic metadata varied by source and participant and was provided uncurated.

Another Seattle source contributed samples from volunteer blood donors who had recovered from COVID-19. The collaborating institutions used their own protocols to collect whole blood in K2EDTA tubes. Collaborator samples were shipped for TCRbeta analysis as frozen whole blood, isolated PBMCs, or DNA extracted from either sample type. Comment on this clone: Its antigen target is currently unknown. One base away there is no much larger clone; base qualities are not given.

CDR1 and CDR2, looked up from the germline V gene, are MDHEN and SYDVKM. Taken from cysteine to phenylalanine, the CDR3 has 12 residues. CDR3 DNA is the only sequence kept; it has 36 bases, read in frame from the first base. V loses 7 bases, J loses 0 bases, and the germline ends lie 6 bases apart. Sequencing was carried out using peripheral blood. The receptor's source is a woman in her 40s who had recovered from COVID-19. The receptor chain draws on TRBV28 and TRBJ2-5, with no confident D gene call. The CDR3 region has the sequence CASTPDQETQYF. The nucleotide sequence reads as follows: TGTGCCAGCACCCCCGACCAAGAGACCCAGTACTTC. Where the CDR3 stops, the reference TRBV28 and TRBJ2-5 genes take over; the full variable domain is DVKVTQSSRYLVKRTGEKVFLECVQDMDHENMFWYRQDPGLGLRLIYFSYDVKMKEKGDIPEGYSVSREKKERFSLILESASTNQTSMYLCASTPDQETQYFGPGTRLLVL.